This T cell receptor beta chain was found in a study of PD-1 blockade in classical Hodgkin lymphoma. This clone has only one observation. CDR3 size: 19 residues. Per the germline V gene, CDR1 is LNHNV and CDR2 is YYDKDF (reference sequence). With V trimmed by 5 bases and J by 4 bases, 12 bases remained unmatched. Every single patient, without exception, relapsed after autologous stem cell transplantation, and brentuximab vedotin exposure varied. Generated by immunoSEQ multiplex PCR, the TCRdb table keeps only in-frame clones and is missing some. The sample gives more than 70,000 clones, around 90% of which show up once; about 2.7% is in the top ten.

This chain joins TRBV15 and TRBJ2-1; 15 positions agree with TRBD2. The sequences come from peripheral blood mononuclear cells (PBMCs), collected before the second cycle of nivolumab. This receptor was obtained from a human donor with classical Hodgkin lymphoma. The CDR3 DNA sequence: TGTGCCACCAGCTTTAGCGGACTAGCGGGAGGGCCATCGTACAATGAGCAGTTCTTC. Amino acid sequence: CATSFSGLAGGPSYNEQFF.